This T cell receptor (beta chain) was documented in a study of T cells in Graves' hyperthyroidism and ophthalmopathy. Background on the study: At initial diagnosis, before any treatment had begun, peripheral blood was obtained.

V lost 1 base and J lost 4, with 16 bases in between. Per the germline V gene, CDR1 is MDHEN and CDR2 is SYDVKM. This CDR3 spans 16 amino acids. The CDR3 regions of TCR beta were amplified from RNA transcripts. First-round RT-PCR with HTBI primers amplified the TCR CDR3 region. TCRdb recomputed calls from the multiplex PCR reads with MiXCR, one row per CDR3 protein. The sample includes 530,000 or so distinct CDR3 sequences, around a quarter of them seen just once. It was uncontrolled infection, other autoimmune disease, pregnancy or lactation that excluded patients. Sequencing used blood. The rearrangement links TRBV28 to TRBJ1-2; D is perhaps TRBD1 (6 bases). The TCR originated in a woman aged 25 to 39 with Graves' ophthalmopathy. Here the CDR3 DNA reads TGTGCCAGCAGTTTATCCCCGCAGGGGATGAGCTATGGCTACACCTTC. Amino acid sequence: CASSLSPQGMSYGYTF.